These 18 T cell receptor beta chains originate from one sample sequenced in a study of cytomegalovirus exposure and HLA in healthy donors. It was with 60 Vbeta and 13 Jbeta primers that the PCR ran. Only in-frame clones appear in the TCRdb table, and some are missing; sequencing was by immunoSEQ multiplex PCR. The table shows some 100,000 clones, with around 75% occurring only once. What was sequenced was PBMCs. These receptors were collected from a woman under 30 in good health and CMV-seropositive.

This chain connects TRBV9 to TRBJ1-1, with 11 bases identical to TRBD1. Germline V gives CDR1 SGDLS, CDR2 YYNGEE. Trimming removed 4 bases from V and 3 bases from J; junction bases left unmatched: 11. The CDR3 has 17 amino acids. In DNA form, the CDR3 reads TGTGCCAGCAGCCACAGCCCCGGGACAGGGGGTCACACTGAAGCTTTCTTT. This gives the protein CASSHSPGTGGHTEAFF.

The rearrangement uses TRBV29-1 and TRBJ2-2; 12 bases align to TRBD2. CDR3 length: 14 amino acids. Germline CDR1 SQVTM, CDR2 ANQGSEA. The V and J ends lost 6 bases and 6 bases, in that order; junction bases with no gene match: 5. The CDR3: CSVSTSGSSGELFF. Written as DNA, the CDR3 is TGCAGCGTATCGACTAGCGGGAGTTCCGGGGAGCTGTTTTTT.

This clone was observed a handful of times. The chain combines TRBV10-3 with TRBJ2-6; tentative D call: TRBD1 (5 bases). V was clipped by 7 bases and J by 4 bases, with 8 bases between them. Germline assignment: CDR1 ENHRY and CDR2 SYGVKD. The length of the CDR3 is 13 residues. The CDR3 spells CAIKGAGANVLTF. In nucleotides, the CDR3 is TGTGCCATCAAAGGGGCCGGGGCCAACGTCCTGACTTTC.

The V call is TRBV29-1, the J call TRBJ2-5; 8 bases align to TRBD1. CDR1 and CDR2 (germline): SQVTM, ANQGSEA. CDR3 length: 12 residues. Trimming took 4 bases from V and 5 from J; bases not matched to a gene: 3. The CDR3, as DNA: TGCAGCGTTGGACAGGGGTTGGAGACCCAGTACTTC. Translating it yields CSVGQGLETQYF.

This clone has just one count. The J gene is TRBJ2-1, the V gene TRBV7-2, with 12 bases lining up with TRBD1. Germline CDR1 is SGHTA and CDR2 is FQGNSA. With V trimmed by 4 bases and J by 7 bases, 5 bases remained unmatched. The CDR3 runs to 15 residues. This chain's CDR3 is CASSSPGQGANEQFF. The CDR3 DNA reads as TGTGCCAGCAGCTCCCCGGGACAGGGGGCGAATGAGCAGTTCTTC. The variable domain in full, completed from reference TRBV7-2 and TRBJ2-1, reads GAGVSQSPSNKVTEKGKDVELRCDPISGHTALYWYRQSLGQGLEFLIYFQGNSAPDKSGLPSDRFSAERTGGSVSTLTIQRTQQEDSAVYLCASSSPGQGANEQFFGPGTRLTVL.

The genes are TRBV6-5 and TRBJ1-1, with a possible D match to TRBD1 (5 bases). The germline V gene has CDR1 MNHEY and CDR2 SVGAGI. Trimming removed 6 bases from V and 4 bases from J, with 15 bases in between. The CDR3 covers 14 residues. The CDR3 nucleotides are TGTGCCAGCAGCTCGGGACCGGGGGGCACTGAAGCTTTCTTT. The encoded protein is CASSSGPGGTEAFF.

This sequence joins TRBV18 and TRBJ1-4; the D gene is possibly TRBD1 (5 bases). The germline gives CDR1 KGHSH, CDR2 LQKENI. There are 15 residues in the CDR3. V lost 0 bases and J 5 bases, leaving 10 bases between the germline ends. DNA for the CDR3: TGTGCCAGCTCACCACCGTGGACACTAAATGAAAAACTGTTTTTT. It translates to CASSPPWTLNEKLFF.

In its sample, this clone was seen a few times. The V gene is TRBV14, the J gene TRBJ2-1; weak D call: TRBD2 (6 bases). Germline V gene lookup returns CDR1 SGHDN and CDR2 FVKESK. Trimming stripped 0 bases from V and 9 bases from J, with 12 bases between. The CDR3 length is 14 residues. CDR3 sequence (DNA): TGTGCCAGCAGCCAAGAGGGAGGACTTTTTGAGCAGTTCTTC. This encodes CASSQEGGLFEQFF. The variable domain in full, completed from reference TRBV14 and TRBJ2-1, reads EAGVTQFPSHSVIEKGQTVTLRCDPISGHDNLYWYRRVMGKEIKFLLHFVKESKQDESGMPNNRFLAERTGGTYSTLKVQPAELEDSGVYFCASSQEGGLFEQFFGPGTRLTVL.

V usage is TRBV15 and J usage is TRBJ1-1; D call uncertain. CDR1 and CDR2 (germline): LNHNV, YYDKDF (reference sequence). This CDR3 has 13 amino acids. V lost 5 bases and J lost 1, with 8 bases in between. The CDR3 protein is CATSWSGNTEAFF. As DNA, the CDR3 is TGTGCCACCAGCTGGTCAGGGAACACTGAAGCTTTCTTT. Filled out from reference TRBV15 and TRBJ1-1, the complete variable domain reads DAMVIQNPRYQVTQFGKPVTLSCSQTLNHNVMYWYQQKSSQAPKLLFHYYDKDFNNEADTPDNFQSRRPNTSFCFLDIRSPGLGDTAMYLCATSWSGNTEAFFGQGTRLTVV.

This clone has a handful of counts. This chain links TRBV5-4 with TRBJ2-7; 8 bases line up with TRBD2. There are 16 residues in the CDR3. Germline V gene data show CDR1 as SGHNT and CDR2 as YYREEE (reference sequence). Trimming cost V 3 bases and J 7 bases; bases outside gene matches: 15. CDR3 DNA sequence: TGTGCCAGCAGCTCCGAAAAGGGAGCGGGAGTTGAGGAGCAGTACTTC. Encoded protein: CASSSEKGAGVEEQYF.

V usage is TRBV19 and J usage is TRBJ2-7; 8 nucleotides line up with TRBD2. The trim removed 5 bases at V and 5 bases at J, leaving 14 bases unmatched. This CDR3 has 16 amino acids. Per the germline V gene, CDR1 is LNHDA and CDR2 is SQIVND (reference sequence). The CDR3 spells CASSPLSAGGENEQYF. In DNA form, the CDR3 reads TGTGCCAGTAGTCCTCTCTCGGCGGGAGGAGAGAACGAGCAGTACTTC.

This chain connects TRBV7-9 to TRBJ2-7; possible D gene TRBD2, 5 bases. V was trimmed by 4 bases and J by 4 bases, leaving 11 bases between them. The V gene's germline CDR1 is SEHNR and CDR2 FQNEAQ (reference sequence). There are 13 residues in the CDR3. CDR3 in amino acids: CASSSSRGYEQYF. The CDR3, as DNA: TGTGCCAGCAGCTCCTCCCGAGGGTACGAGCAGTACTTC.

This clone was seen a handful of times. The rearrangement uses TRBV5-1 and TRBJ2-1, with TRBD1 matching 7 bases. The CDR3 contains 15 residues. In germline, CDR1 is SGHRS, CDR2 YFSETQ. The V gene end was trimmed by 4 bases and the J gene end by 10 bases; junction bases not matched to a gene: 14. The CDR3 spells CASSNDGTAFMEQFF. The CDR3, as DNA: TGCGCCAGCAGCAACGACGGGACAGCCTTCATGGAGCAGTTCTTC.

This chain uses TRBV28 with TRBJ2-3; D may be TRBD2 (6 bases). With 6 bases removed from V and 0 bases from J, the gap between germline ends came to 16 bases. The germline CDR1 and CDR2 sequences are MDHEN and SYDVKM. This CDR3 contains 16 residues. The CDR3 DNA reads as TGTGCCAGCAGCGACGGAGGCGGGACTAGCACAGATACGCAGTATTTT. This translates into CASSDGGGTSTDTQYF.

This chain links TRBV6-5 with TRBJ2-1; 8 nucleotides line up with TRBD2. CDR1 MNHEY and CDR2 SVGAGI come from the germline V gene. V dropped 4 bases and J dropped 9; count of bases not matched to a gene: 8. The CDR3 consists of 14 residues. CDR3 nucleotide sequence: TGTGCCAGCAGTTTTGGAGCGGGAGTGGTTGAGCAGTTCTTC. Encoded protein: CASSFGAGVVEQFF.

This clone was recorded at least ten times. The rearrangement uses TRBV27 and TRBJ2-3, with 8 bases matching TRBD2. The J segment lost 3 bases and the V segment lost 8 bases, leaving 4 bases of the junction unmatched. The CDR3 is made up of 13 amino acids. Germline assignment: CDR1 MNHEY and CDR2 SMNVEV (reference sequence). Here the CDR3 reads CASASGRTDTQYF. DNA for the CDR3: TGTGCCAGCGCGAGCGGGAGAACAGATACGCAGTATTTT.

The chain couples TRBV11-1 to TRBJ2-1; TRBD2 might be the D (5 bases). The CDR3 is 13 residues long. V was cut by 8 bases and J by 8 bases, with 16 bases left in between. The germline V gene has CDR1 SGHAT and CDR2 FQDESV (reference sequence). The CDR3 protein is CASRREAQYEQFF. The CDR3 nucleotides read TGTGCCAGCCGACGGGAAGCCCAATATGAGCAGTTCTTC. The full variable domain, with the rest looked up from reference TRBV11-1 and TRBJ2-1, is EAEVAQSPRYKITEKSQAVAFWCDPISGHATLYWYRQILGQGPELLVQFQDESVVDDSQLPKDRFSAERLKGVDSTLKIQPAELGDSAMYLCASRREAQYEQFFGPGTRLTVL.

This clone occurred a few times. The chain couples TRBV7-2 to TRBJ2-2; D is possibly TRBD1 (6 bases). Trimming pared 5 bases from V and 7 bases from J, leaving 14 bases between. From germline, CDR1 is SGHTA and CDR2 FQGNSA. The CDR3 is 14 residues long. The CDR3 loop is CASSLTGSGGELFF. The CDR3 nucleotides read TGTGCCAGCAGCCTTACAGGGTCGGGCGGGGAGCTGTTTTTT.